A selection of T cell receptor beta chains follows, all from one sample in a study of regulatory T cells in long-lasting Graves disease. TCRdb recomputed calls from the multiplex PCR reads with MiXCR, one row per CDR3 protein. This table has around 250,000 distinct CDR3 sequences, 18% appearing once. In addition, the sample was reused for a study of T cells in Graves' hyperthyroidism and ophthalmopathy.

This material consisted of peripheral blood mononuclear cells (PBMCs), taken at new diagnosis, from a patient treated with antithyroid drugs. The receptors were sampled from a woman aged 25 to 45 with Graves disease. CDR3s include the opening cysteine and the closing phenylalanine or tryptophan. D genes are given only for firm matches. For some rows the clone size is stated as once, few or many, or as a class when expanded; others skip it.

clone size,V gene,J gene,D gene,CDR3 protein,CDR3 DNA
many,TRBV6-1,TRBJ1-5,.,CASSPGRVPSYQPQHF,TGTGCCAGCAGTCCGGGTCGTGTACCGTCGTATCAGCCCCAGCATTTT
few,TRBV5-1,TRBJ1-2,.,CASSLQHSNYGYTF,TGCGCCAGCAGCTTACAGCATTCCAACTATGGCTACACCTTC
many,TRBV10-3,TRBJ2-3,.,CAIKGLGLTDTQYF,TGTGCCATCAAAGGCCTCGGGCTCACAGATACGCAGTATTTT
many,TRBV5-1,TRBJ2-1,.,CASSSSGVGVKNEQFF,TGCGCCAGCAGCTCCTCGGGAGTAGGCGTGAAAAATGAGCAGTTCTTC
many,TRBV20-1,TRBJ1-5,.,CSAQRGEYSQPQHF,TGCAGTGCTCAGAGGGGAGAATATAGTCAGCCCCAGCATTTT
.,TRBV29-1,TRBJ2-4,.,CSVWILAKNIQYF,TGCAGCGTTTGGATACTAGCCAAAAACATTCAGTACTTC
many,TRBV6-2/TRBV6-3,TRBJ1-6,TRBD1,CASSYRGPNSPLHF,TGTGCCAGCTCCTATAGGGGGCCCAATTCACCCCTCCACTTT
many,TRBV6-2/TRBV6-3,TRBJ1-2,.,CASSSIPAGNYGYTF,TGTGCCAGCAGTTCCATCCCCGCGGGAAACTATGGCTACACCTTC
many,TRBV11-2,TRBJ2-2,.,CASSFKLTGELFF,TGTGCCAGCAGCTTTAAGCTCACCGGGGAGCTGTTTTTT
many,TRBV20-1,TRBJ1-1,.,CSAGRTENTEAFF,TGCAGTGCTGGAAGGACGGAAAACACTGAAGCTTTCTTT
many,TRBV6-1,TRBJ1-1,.,CASSEARGMNTEAFF,TGTGCCAGCAGTGAAGCACGGGGTATGAACACTGAAGCTTTCTTT
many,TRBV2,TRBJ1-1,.,CASSEAPGNTEAFF,TGTGCCAGCAGTGAAGCGCCCGGAAACACTGAAGCTTTCTTT
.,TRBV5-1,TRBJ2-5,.,CASSLVGGDETQYF,TGCGCCAGCAGCTTGGTTGGAGGGGACGAGACCCAGTACTTC
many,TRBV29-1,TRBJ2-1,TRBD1,CSVPQGPNYNEQFF,TGCAGCGTCCCACAGGGGCCTAACTACAATGAGCAGTTCTTC
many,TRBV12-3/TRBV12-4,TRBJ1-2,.,CASSLRGPGAGDYGYTF,TGTGCCAGCAGTTTAAGGGGTCCAGGTGCAGGAGACTATGGCTACACCTTC
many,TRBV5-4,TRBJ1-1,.,CAQREGTENTEAFF,TGTGCGCAACGAGAAGGGACGGAGAACACTGAAGCTTTCTTT
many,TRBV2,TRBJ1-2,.,CASTLGGRAYGYTF,TGTGCCAGCACCCTAGGGGGGCGCGCCTATGGCTACACCTTC
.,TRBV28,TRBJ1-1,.,CASSWGALTAAFF,TGTGCCAGCAGTTGGGGGGCCCTCACTGCAGCTTTCTTT
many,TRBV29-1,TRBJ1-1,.,CSVESQTEAFF,TGCAGCGTTGAAAGTCAGACTGAAGCTTTCTTT
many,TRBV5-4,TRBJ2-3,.,CASSLVHNGADTQYF,TGTGCCAGCAGCTTGGTACACAATGGGGCAGATACGCAGTATTTT
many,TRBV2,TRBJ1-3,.,CASRGPSGNTIYF,TGTGCCAGCAGAGGACCTTCTGGAAACACCATATATTTT
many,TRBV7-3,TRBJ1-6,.,CASGKGVENSPLHF,TGTGCCAGCGGGAAAGGGGTAGAGAATTCACCCCTCCACTTT
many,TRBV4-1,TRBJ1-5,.,CASSQDGNQGPQHF,TGCGCCAGCAGCCAAGATGGCAATCAGGGGCCCCAGCATTTT
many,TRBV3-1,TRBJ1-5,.,CASSHGPNQPQHF,TGTGCCAGCAGCCATGGACCAAATCAGCCCCAGCATTTT
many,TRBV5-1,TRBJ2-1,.,CASSLAWQGSYNEQFF,TGCGCCAGCAGCTTGGCCTGGCAGGGCTCCTACAATGAGCAGTTCTTC
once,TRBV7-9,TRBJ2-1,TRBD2,CASSFTSGGHEQFF,TGTGCCAGCAGCTTCACTAGCGGGGGGCATGAGCAGTTCTTC
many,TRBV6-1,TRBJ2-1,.,CASSEVEQFF,TGTGCCAGCAGTGAAGTTGAGCAGTTCTTC
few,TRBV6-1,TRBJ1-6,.,CASSEAPTARIPLHF,TGTGCCAGCAGTGAAGCGCCCACAGCCCGGATTCCCCTCCACTTT
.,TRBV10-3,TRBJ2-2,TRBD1,CATHSRTGVHGELFF,TGTGCCACCCACTCTAGGACAGGGGTTCACGGGGAGCTGTTTTTT
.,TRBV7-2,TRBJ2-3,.,CASGGGQNTQYF,TGTGCCAGCGGGGGCGGCCAAAATACGCAGTATTTT
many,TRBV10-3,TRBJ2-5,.,CATLRDREETQYF,TGTGCCACACTCCGGGATAGGGAAGAGACCCAGTACTTC
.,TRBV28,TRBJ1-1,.,CASSPLGGGTAEAFF,TGTGCCAGCAGCCCACTCGGGGGGGGGACGGCTGAAGCTTTCTTT
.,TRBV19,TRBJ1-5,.,CASSIRSTYSNQPQHF,TGTGCCAGTAGTATTCGGTCTACCTATAGCAATCAGCCCCAGCATTTT
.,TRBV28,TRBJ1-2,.,CASSSPPRAGYTF,TGTGCCAGCAGCTCCCCCCCCCGGGCCGGCTACACCTTC
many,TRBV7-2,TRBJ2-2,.,CASAPYPVPNTGELFF,TGTGCCAGCGCCCCATACCCTGTTCCGAACACCGGGGAGCTGTTTTTT
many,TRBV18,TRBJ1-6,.,CASSGVDNSPLHF,TGTGCCAGCTCTGGAGTGGATAATTCACCCCTCCACTTT
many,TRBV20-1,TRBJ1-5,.,CSARVQDNQPQHF,TGCAGTGCTAGAGTGCAGGACAATCAGCCCCAGCATTTT
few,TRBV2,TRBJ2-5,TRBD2,CASTGGGDRETQYF,TGTGCCAGCACCGGCGGGGGGGACCGGGAGACCCAGTACTTC
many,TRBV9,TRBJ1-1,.,CASSVSGGNTEAFF,TGTGCCAGCAGCGTAAGTGGAGGTAACACTGAAGCTTTCTTT
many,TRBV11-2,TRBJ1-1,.,CASRSGWRLPFF,TGTGCCAGCAGATCCGGGTGGAGGTTACCTTTCTTT
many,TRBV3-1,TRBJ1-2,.,CASSLGQNGYTF,TGTGCCAGCAGCCTCGGACAGAATGGCTACACCTTC
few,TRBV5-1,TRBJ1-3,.,CASSLAPLSGNTIYF,TGCGCCAGCAGCTTGGCCCCCCTCTCTGGAAACACCATATATTTT
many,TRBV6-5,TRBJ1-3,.,CASSYGGGRVSGNTIYF,TGTGCCAGCAGTTACGGGGGGGGCAGGGTATCTGGAAACACCATATATTTT
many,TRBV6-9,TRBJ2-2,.,CASSFQGITGELFF,TGTGCCAGCAGTTTCCAGGGAATCACCGGGGAGCTGTTTTTT
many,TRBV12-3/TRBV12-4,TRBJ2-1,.,CASTSGTGIYNEQFF,TGTGCCAGCACCTCTGGCACAGGGATATACAATGAGCAGTTCTTC
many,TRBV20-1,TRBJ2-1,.,CSARAGTPNNEQFF,TGCAGTGCTAGGGCCGGGACACCCAACAATGAGCAGTTCTTC
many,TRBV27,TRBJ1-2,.,CATGHSNYGYTF,TGTGCTACGGGACACAGTAACTATGGCTACACCTTC
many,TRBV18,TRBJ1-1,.,CASSASGAMNTEAFF,TGTGCCAGCTCCGCCTCAGGGGCCATGAACACTGAAGCTTTCTTT
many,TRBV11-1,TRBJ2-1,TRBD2,CASSTRLAGGIDEQFF,TGTGCCAGCAGCACCCGACTAGCGGGGGGGATCGATGAGCAGTTCTTC